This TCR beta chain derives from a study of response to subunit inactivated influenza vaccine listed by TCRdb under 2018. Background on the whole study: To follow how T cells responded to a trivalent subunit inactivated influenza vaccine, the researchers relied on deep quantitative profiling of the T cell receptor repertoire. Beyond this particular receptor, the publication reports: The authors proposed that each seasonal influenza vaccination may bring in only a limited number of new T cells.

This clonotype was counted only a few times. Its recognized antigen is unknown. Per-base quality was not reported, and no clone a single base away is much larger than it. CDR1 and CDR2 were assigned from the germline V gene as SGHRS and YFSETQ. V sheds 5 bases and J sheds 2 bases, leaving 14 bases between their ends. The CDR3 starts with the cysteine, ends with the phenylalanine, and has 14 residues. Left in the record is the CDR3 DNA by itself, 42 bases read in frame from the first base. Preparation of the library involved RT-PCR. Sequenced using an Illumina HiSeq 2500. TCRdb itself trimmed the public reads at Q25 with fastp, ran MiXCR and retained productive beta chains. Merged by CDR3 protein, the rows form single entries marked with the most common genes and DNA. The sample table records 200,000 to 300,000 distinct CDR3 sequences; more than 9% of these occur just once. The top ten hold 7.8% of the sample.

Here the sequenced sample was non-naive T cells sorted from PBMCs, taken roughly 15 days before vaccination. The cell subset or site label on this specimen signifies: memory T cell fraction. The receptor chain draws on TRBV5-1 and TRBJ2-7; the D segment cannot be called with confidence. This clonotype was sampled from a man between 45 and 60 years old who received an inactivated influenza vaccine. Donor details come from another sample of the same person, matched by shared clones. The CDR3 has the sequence CASRQNTIPYEQYF. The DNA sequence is TGCGCCAGCAGACAAAACACGATACCCTACGAGCAGTACTTC.